This TCR beta chain was sequenced for a study of memory CD4+ T cells and cytomegalovirus serostatus. The method was immunoSEQ multiplex PCR; TCRdb's version includes in-frame clones alone and lacks a portion of them. The sample contains tens of thousands of clones, more than 75% of which appear only once. The sort gate was single viable CD3+CD4+CD8-CD45RO+ cells for memory CD4+ T cells. Sequenced: memory CD4+ T cells from blood. The source is an adult in good health and CMV-seropositive.

The CDR3 region has the DNA TGTGCCAGCAGTTTATCAGCCAAGGGACAGGGGGCGAGGTATAGCAATCAGCCCCAGCATTTT. It is translated as CASSLSAKGQGARYSNQPQHF. The genes are TRBV27 and TRBJ1-5; 12 bases map to TRBD1. Germline lookup yields CDR1 MNHEY and CDR2 SMNVEV (reference sequence). The V segment lost 0 bases and the J segment 0 bases; nucleotides outside the gene matches: 12. This CDR3 spans 21 amino acids.